A single sample gave rise to the 24 T cell receptor beta chains below, sequenced in a study of response to subunit inactivated influenza vaccine. MiXCR was run by TCRdb on the RT-PCR reads, yielding one entry per CDR3 protein. The sample contains under 500,000 distinct CDR3 sequences, approximately 9.9% of which appear only once. The sample in question was PBMCs from blood, obtained about 40 days after vaccination. Receptors originate from a man between 50 and 59 years old who received an inactivated influenza vaccine.

The V and J genes are TRBV10-2 and TRBJ1-5, with a tentative D call TRBD1 (5 bases). CDR3 length: 13 residues. V shed 7 bases and J shed 3 bases, with 10 bases lying between them. CDR1 and CDR2 from the germline V gene are WSHSY and SAAADI. This CDR3 reads CASKRGFNQPQHF. In DNA form, the CDR3 reads TGCGCCAGCAAGAGGGGTTTCAATCAGCCCCAGCATTTT.

This clonotype appeared many times. The rearrangement uses TRBV28 and TRBJ2-7; TRBD2 aligns across 8 bases. Germline assignment: CDR1 MDHEN and CDR2 SYDVKM. CDR3 size: 17 residues. Trimming cost V 4 bases and J 2 bases; bases outside gene matches: 13. The CDR3 DNA reads as TGTGCCAGCAGTTACTCGGGGGGGACAACTCGTACCTACGAGCAGTACTTC. This gives the protein CASSYSGGTTRTYEQYF. Drawing the rest from reference TRBV28 and TRBJ2-7, the complete variable domain is DVKVTQSSRYLVKRTGEKVFLECVQDMDHENMFWYRQDPGLGLRLIYFSYDVKMKEKGDIPEGYSVSREKKERFSLILESASTNQTSMYLCASSYSGGTTRTYEQYFGPGTRLTVT.

This clonotype has just a few counts. The chain couples TRBV18 to TRBJ1-3, with TRBD1 matching 9 bases. Germline V gene lookup returns CDR1 KGHSH and CDR2 LQKENI. The CDR3 spans 19 residues. The junction had 12 bases not matched to a gene; V was cut back by 3 bases and J by 0 bases. CDR3 residues: CASSPPPGQGRGSGNTIYF. The CDR3 nucleotides read TGTGCCAGCTCACCTCCCCCGGGACAGGGCCGGGGCTCTGGAAACACCATATATTTT.

This clonotype was seen a handful of times. The V call is TRBV5-1, the J call TRBJ1-1, with D unclear. Germline CDR1 is SGHRS and CDR2 is YFSETQ. The CDR3 has 16 residues. V lost 1 base, J lost 1 base, and 14 bases lay in between. The CDR3 bases are TGCGCCAGCAGCTTGAATCTCGGAGTAAGGAACACTGAAGCTTTCTTT. Translating it yields CASSLNLGVRNTEAFF.

This clonotype was found many times. Germline is not matched at one junction end, which may reflect a read error. The rearrangement uses TRBV5-1 and TRBJ2-7; weak D call: TRBD2 (6 bases). This CDR3 comprises 13 residues. Germline V lookup: CDR1 SGHRS, CDR2 YFSETQ. In nucleotides, the CDR3 is TGTGCCAGCAGTTTAGCGGTGGCGTACGAGCAGTACTTC. Encoded protein: CASSLAVAYEQYF.

The table lists this clonotype with a count of one. Since a much larger clone is just one base distant, this may be a read error. The gene calls are TRBV4-2 and TRBJ2-2; D is ambiguous. CDR1 is LGHNA, CDR2 YNFKEQ, per germline. There are 18 residues in the CDR3. The CDR3: CASSQAPWARDNTGQLFF. As DNA, the CDR3 is TGTGCCAGCAGCCAAGCTCCCTGGGCTAGAGATAACACCGGGCAGCTGTTTTTT.

This clonotype has ten or more counts. The chain uses TRBV6-5 and TRBJ1-6, with no clear D. This CDR3 has 17 residues. The germline CDR1 and CDR2 sequences are MNHEY and SVGAGI. Trimming removed 0 bases at V and 0 bases at J, with 9 bases between. The CDR3 DNA sequence: TGTGCCAGCAGTTACTCCGGTATCTACTCCTATAATTCACCCCTCCACTTT. Its protein product is CASSYSGIYSYNSPLHF.

This sequence joins TRBV9 and TRBJ2-7, with a weak D call TRBD1 (5 bases). Germline V gene sequence: CDR1 SGDLS, CDR2 YYNGEE. The V and J ends lost 0 bases and 0 bases respectively, with 10 bases between them. The CDR3 spans 15 residues. Here the CDR3 reads CASSVAAGPSYEQYF. In nucleotides, the CDR3 is TGTGCCAGCAGCGTAGCGGCAGGGCCCTCCTACGAGCAGTACTTC.

The rearrangement joins TRBV20-1 to TRBJ2-2; 8 bases match TRBD1. The CDR3 sequence is 14 residues long. CDR1 is DFQATT, CDR2 SNEGSKA, per germline (reference sequence). V was clipped by 6 bases and J by 5 bases; unmatched bases: 8. Here the CDR3 reads CSANQGAVTGELFF. CDR3 DNA: TGCAGTGCAAATCAGGGGGCTGTGACCGGGGAGCTGTTTTTT.

The chain joins TRBV5-1 to TRBJ2-6; a weak D match, TRBD1 (5 bases). CDR1 and CDR2 from the germline V gene are SGHRS and YFSETQ. V lost 3 bases to trimming and J lost 2 bases, with 9 bases between them. The CDR3 consists of 15 residues. CDR3 nucleotides: TGCGCCAGCAGCTCAGCAGGGACTGGGGCCAACGTCCTGACTTTC. Amino acid sequence: CASSSAGTGANVLTF.

The J gene is TRBJ2-7, the V gene TRBV20-1; D may be TRBD1 (7 bases). Trimming removed 6 bases at V and 7 bases at J, with 16 bases between. The CDR3 consists of 12 residues. CDR1 DFQATT and CDR2 SNEGSKA come from the germline V gene (reference sequence). The CDR3 loop is CSATPGGGEQYF. CDR3 nucleotides: TGCAGTGCCACTCCAGGGGGAGGAGAGCAGTACTTC.

This clonotype occurred many times. The chain couples TRBV7-2 to TRBJ2-3; D unresolved. Trimming removed 5 bases from V and 6 bases from J, with 12 bases in between. Germline lookup yields CDR1 SGHTA and CDR2 FQGNSA. This CDR3 has 13 residues. This CDR3 is CASSRRTLDTQYF. CDR3 nucleotides: TGTGCCAGCAGCCGAAGAACGCTGGATACGCAGTATTTT.

The genes are TRBV7-6 and TRBJ2-1; 7 bases line up with TRBD2. The V gene end was trimmed by 1 base and the J gene end by 4 bases; junction bases not matched to a gene: 7. The CDR3 runs 16 residues. CDR1 is SGHVS, CDR2 FNYEAQ, per germline. The CDR3 loop reads CASSLGLAATYNEQFF. The CDR3 DNA is TGTGCCAGCAGCTTAGGGCTAGCGGCGACATACAATGAGCAGTTCTTC.

This clonotype was counted many times. The chain couples TRBV5-5 to TRBJ2-1, with 10 bases that match TRBD1. CDR1 is SGHKS, CDR2 YYEKEE, per germline (reference sequence). The CDR3 loop spans 14 amino acids. Trimming took 2 bases from V and 6 from J; bases not matched to a gene: 2. As DNA, the CDR3 is TGTGCCAGCAGCTTCGGACAGGGGGGCAATGAGCAGTTCTTC. This translates into CASSFGQGGNEQFF.

This clonotype was seen only a few times. The chain has TRBV5-1 and TRBJ2-1; 11 bases are a match to TRBD2. Germline-derived CDR1 and CDR2 are SGHRS and YFSETQ. This CDR3 has 17 amino acids. The junction had 10 bases not matched to a gene; V was cut back by 4 bases and J by 4 bases. The CDR3 protein is CASSRKPGLAEYNEQFF. The CDR3 region has the DNA TGCGCCAGCAGCAGAAAACCGGGACTAGCGGAATACAATGAGCAGTTCTTC.

There are a few counts of this clonotype. The CDR3 DNA is TGTGCCAGCTCACCACCAGGACAGGAAGAGACCCAGTACTTC. It specifies CASSPPGQEETQYF. The chain is built from TRBV18 and TRBJ2-5; 7 bases fit TRBD1. V lost 0 bases, J lost 3 bases, and 1 base stayed unmatched. The CDR3 contains 14 residues. From germline, CDR1 is KGHSH and CDR2 LQKENI.

This clonotype was observed a few times. The chain recombines TRBV9 with TRBJ1-6, with TRBD1 as a possible D gene (6 bases). The CDR3 sequence is 16 residues long. In germline, CDR1 is SGDLS, CDR2 YYNGEE. Trimming left V 4 bases short and J 9 bases short, with 20 bases between. CDR3 region: CASSPRGDGRISPLHF. The CDR3 coding sequence is TGTGCCAGCAGCCCAAGGGGGGACGGCCGAATTTCACCCCTCCACTTT.

This clonotype was seen more than once but under ten times. This CDR3 is CATSRDFGSLIQYF. DNA of the CDR3: TGTGCCACCAGCAGAGATTTTGGGAGCCTCATTCAGTACTTC. V usage is TRBV15 and J usage is TRBJ2-4; D perhaps matches TRBD2 (5 bases). The CDR3 covers 14 residues. The V gene lost 0 bases and the J gene lost 9 bases, with 12 bases spanning the gap. Per germline, CDR1 LNHNV and CDR2 YYDKDF (reference sequence). The full variable domain, in which reference TRBV15 and TRBJ2-4 provide the parts outside the CDR3, is DAMVIQNPRYQVTQFGKPVTLSCSQTLNHNVMYWYQQKSSQAPKLLFHYYDKDFNNEADTPDNFQSRRPNTSFCFLDIRSPGLGDTAMYLCATSRDFGSLIQYFGAGTRLSVL.

This clonotype was seen at least ten times. This chain connects TRBV20-1 to TRBJ2-5; no definite D call. Germline V lookup: CDR1 DFQATT, CDR2 SNEGSKA (reference sequence). The CDR3 totals 12 residues. V dropped 5 bases and J dropped 2 bases, with 9 bases sitting between them. CDR3 in DNA: TGCAGTGCTGAGTACAAACAAGAGACCCAGTACTTC. Amino acid sequence: CSAEYKQETQYF.

CDR3 nucleotides: TGCAGCGTTGTTAGGGTGGAGACCCAGTACTTC. Translating it yields CSVVRVETQYF. This sequence joins TRBV29-1 and TRBJ2-5; D unclear. The CDR3 has 11 amino acids. The germline V gene has CDR1 SQVTM and CDR2 ANQGSEA. The V gene lost 4 bases and the J gene lost 5 bases, with 8 bases spanning the gap.

This clonotype was counted a few times. The chain links TRBV20-1 to TRBJ1-5, with D tentatively TRBD1 (5 bases). The CDR3 extends over 17 amino acids. V was trimmed by 3 bases and J by 3 bases, leaving 21 bases between them. Germline V gene sequence: CDR1 DFQATT, CDR2 SNEGSKA (reference sequence). The CDR3 nucleotides read TGCAGTGCTAGCCTTGCCTGGGGGGTCGGGAACAATCAGCCCCAGCATTTT. This translates into CSASLAWGVGNNQPQHF.

Ten or more counts support this clonotype. The chain couples TRBV5-1 to TRBJ2-3, with unresolved D. V was shortened by 5 bases and J by 3 bases, with 7 bases between the two germline ends. Germline V gives CDR1 SGHRS, CDR2 YFSETQ. This CDR3 region has 12 residues. For the CDR3, the DNA is TGCGCCAGCAGATGGGGTACAGATACGCAGTATTTT. It codes for CASRWGTDTQYF.

As for this clonotype: Given a much more abundant clone one base away, this may be a read error. This sequence joins TRBV10-3 and TRBJ2-5, with D possibly matching TRBD1 (6 bases). The CDR3 runs 12 residues. Looked up from germline, CDR1 is ENHRY and CDR2 is SYGVKD. The chain's CDR3 is CTIRGQGETQYF. The CDR3 region has the DNA TGTACCATCAGGGGACAAGGCGAGACCCAGTACTTC.

V gene TRBV28 combines with J gene TRBJ2-2; a possible D gene is TRBD2 (6 bases). CDR1 and CDR2 from the germline V gene are MDHEN and SYDVKM. Trimming took off 6 bases at V and 4 bases at J, with 15 bases between the two ends. The CDR3 is 15 residues long. In DNA, the CDR3 is TGTGCCAGCAGCCCCGGACTAACCCGCACCGGGGAGCTGTTTTTT. It codes for CASSPGLTRTGELFF.